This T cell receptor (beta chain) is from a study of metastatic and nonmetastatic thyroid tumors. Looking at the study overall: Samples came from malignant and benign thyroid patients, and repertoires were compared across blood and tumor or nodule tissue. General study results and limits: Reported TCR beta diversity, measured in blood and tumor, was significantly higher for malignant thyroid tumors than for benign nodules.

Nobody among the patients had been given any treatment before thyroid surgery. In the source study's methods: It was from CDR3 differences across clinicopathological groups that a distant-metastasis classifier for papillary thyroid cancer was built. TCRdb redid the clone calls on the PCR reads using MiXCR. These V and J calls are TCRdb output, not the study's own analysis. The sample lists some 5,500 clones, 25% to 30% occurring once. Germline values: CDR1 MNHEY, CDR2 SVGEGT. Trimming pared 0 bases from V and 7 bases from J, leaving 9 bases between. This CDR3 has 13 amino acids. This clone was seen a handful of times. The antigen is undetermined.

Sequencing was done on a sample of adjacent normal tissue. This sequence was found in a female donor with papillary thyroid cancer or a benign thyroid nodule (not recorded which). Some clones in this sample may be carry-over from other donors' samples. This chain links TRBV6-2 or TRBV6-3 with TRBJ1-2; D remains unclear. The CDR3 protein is CASSYSGSGGYTF. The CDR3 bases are TGTGCCAGCAGTTACTCGGGCTCGGGTGGCTACACCTTC.